This T cell receptor beta chain appears in the sequencing data of a study of blood T cells in healthy people across ages. This clonotype was counted a few times. Its target is not known. Germline V gene lookup returns CDR1 LGHNA and CDR2 YNFKEQ. The CDR3 is 16 residues long. Between the trimmed V and J ends, which lost 0 bases and 4 bases, there was a span of 15 bases. Sample-barcoded 5' priming and a J-beta primer mix drove a second PCR of roughly 7 to 11 cycles. TCRdb ran MiXCR on the 5' RACE reads and lists one entry per CDR3 protein. Altogether 700,000 or so distinct CDR3 sequences are present, around two fifths being singletons, with the ten largest covering 25% to 35%. Findings of the study overall: Measured against age, TCR beta diversity per million T cells decreased in a roughly linear manner. Because donor CMV status was unknown, expanded clonotype changes were possibly confounded.

This TCR was sampled from a man older than 75 in good health. The chain couples TRBV4-2 to TRBJ2-5, with a weak D call TRBD2 (6 bases). The material sequenced was blood. The CDR3 region is CASSQDGDSMGETQYF. For the CDR3, the DNA is TGTGCCAGCAGCCAAGATGGGGACTCTATGGGAGAGACCCAGTACTTC.